The next 28 T cell receptor beta chains were all read from a single sample in a study of blood T cell repertoires in COVID-19. TCRdb's copy holds only in-frame clones and misses some; the assay was immunoSEQ multiplex PCR. This sample carries approximately 280,000 clones, roughly 84% of them seen once, and the ten largest clones take more than 1.1%. Sequences were obtained from peripheral blood. Receptor source: a human donor with COVID-19, enrolled during active disease. The donor label of this sample is uncertain.

This clone has only a few counts. V and J are TRBV7-2 and TRBJ1-2; D uncertain. CDR3 length: 15 residues. V was trimmed by 0 bases and J by 8 bases, leaving 16 bases between them. CDR1 SGHTA and CDR2 FQGNSA come from the germline V gene. For the CDR3, the DNA is TGTGCCAGCAGCTTAGCGCTTGCAGGTCAGAAGGGCTACACCTTC. This sequence encodes CASSLALAGQKGYTF.

A few counts support this clone. The genes are TRBV9 and TRBJ2-7, with 13 bases matching TRBD2. V lost 5 bases and J lost 6; bases outside the gene matches: 11. CDR1 is SGDLS, CDR2 YYNGEE, per germline. There are 16 residues in the CDR3. The CDR3, as DNA: TGTGCCAGCAGTGTACGGACTAGCGGGAGTCACGTCGAGCAGTACTTC. It yields the protein CASSVRTSGSHVEQYF.

The chain combines TRBV7-9 with TRBJ2-7; 8 bases are a match to TRBD1. CDR3 length: 15 residues. Losses at the gene ends were 5 bases for V and 6 bases for J; bases not matched to a gene: 12. Germline V gives CDR1 SEHNR, CDR2 FQNEAQ (reference sequence). CDR3 loop: CASSDTGGYLGEQYF. CDR3 in DNA: TGTGCCAGCAGCGATACAGGGGGTTACTTGGGCGAGCAGTACTTC.

The V call is TRBV28, the J call TRBJ1-2; TRBD1 matches 8 bases. J lost 0 bases, V lost 3 bases, and 12 bases had no gene match. Germline V gene data show CDR1 as MDHEN and CDR2 as SYDVKM. This CDR3 spans 18 amino acids. The CDR3 here is CASSFVSMGQAPNYGYTF. In DNA form, the CDR3 reads TGTGCCAGCAGTTTTGTTAGCATGGGACAGGCCCCTAACTATGGCTACACCTTC.

V usage is TRBV20-1 and J usage is TRBJ1-1; 10 positions agree with TRBD1. Germline CDR1 DFQATT, CDR2 SNEGSKA (reference sequence). With 3 bases clipped from V and 4 bases from J, the junction kept 5 bases outside the gene matches. The CDR3 extends over 14 amino acids. In DNA, the CDR3 is TGCAGTGCTAGTAAGGGACAGGGGATCACTGAAGCTTTCTTT. This codes for CSASKGQGITEAFF.

The chain carries TRBV6-1 and TRBJ1-5; tentatively, D is TRBD1 (5 bases). Trimming pared 3 bases from V and 3 bases from J, leaving 12 bases between. The CDR3 length is 15 residues. Per germline, CDR1 MNHNS and CDR2 SASEGT. CDR3 residues: CASSESGADNQPQHF. CDR3 nucleotides: TGTGCCAGCAGTGAGAGTGGGGCAGACAATCAGCCCCAGCATTTT.

The rearrangement joins TRBV28 to TRBJ1-1; D unresolved. The V and J ends lost 5 bases and 1 base respectively, with 11 bases between them. The CDR3 loop spans 14 amino acids. CDR1 MDHEN and CDR2 SYDVKM come from the germline V gene. The CDR3: CASSAGVSNTEAFF. The DNA of the CDR3 is TGTGCCAGCAGTGCCGGGGTTTCGAACACTGAAGCTTTCTTT.

V usage is TRBV30 and J usage is TRBJ1-2; 7 positions agree with TRBD1. The CDR3 sequence is 14 residues long. Trimming took 0 bases from V and 1 from J; bases not matched to a gene: 2. The germline V gene has CDR1 GTSNPN and CDR2 SVGIG (reference sequence). The CDR3 region is CAWSVDRINYGYTF. DNA of the CDR3: TGTGCCTGGAGTGTGGACAGGATTAACTATGGCTACACCTTC.

The chain has TRBV11-2 and TRBJ2-7; TRBD1 matches 8 bases. CDR1 and CDR2 from the germline V gene are SGHAT and FQNNGV. The V gene end was trimmed by 4 bases and the J gene end by 0 bases; junction bases not matched to a gene: 14. This CDR3 has 18 residues. The CDR3 region has the DNA TGTGCCAGCAGCTCCCGTCAGAACCAGGGGGCGAGCTCCTACGAGCAGTACTTC. Residues: CASSSRQNQGASSYEQYF. Full variable domain (missing parts from reference TRBV11-2 and TRBJ2-7): EAGVAQSPRYKIIEKRQSVAFWCNPISGHATLYWYQQILGQGPKLLIQFQNNGVVDDSQLPKDRFSAERLKGVDSTLKIQPAKLEDSAVYLCASSSRQNQGASSYEQYFGPGTRLTVT.

This sequence joins TRBV2 and TRBJ2-2; 7 positions agree with TRBD2. Germline CDR1 is SNHLY and CDR2 is FYNNEI. V was pared by 0 bases and J by 5 bases, with 6 bases of the junction left unmatched. This CDR3 spans 16 amino acids. Written as DNA, the CDR3 is TGTGCCAGCAGTGAAGCAGGGGCGGGAGTTACCGGGGAGCTGTTTTTT. It yields the protein CASSEAGAGVTGELFF.

This chain joins TRBV6-2 or TRBV6-3 and TRBJ1-5; TRBD1 is a possible D gene (6 bases). Trimming left V 7 bases short and J 4 bases short, with 17 bases between. CDR3 length: 15 residues. Germline V gene data show CDR1 as MNHEY and CDR2 as SVGEGT. The CDR3 DNA follows: TGTGCCAGCACCCCACTCGCAGGGGTGAATCAGCCCCAGCATTTT. Protein: CASTPLAGVNQPQHF.

This chain joins TRBV18 and TRBJ2-3; TRBD1 agrees at 9 bases. With 4 bases clipped from V and 1 base from J, the junction kept 9 bases outside the gene matches. Germline CDR1 KGHSH, CDR2 LQKENI. The CDR3 has 17 residues. CDR3 region: CASSLRHRDRGTDTQYF. The CDR3 DNA reads TGTGCCAGCTCACTACGACACCGGGACAGGGGCACAGATACGCAGTATTTT.

This sequence joins TRBV5-1 and TRBJ1-6; the D gene is possibly TRBD1 (6 bases). CDR3 length: 15 amino acids. V was cut by 4 bases and J by 5 bases, with 13 bases left in between. CDR1 is SGHRS, CDR2 YFSETQ, per germline. Here the CDR3 reads CASSPGQRDNSPLHF. CDR3 DNA sequence: TGCGCCAGCAGCCCAGGACAGAGGGATAATTCACCCCTCCACTTT.

V is TRBV12-3 or TRBV12-4 and J is TRBJ2-1; D not certain. V lost 2 bases, J lost 9 bases, and 5 bases lay in between. This CDR3 has 11 amino acids. This chain's CDR3 is CASSLFSEQFF. The CDR3 nucleotides are TGTGCCAGCAGTTTATTTAGTGAGCAGTTCTTC.

The genes are TRBV29-1 and TRBJ2-7; D unclear. The V gene lost 3 bases and the J gene lost 2 bases, with 11 bases spanning the gap. Germline V gives CDR1 SQVTM, CDR2 ANQGSEA. The CDR3 is 13 residues long. CDR3: CSVESRVTYEQYF. For the CDR3, the DNA is TGCAGCGTTGAGAGCCGGGTTACCTACGAGCAGTACTTC.

The J gene is TRBJ2-1, the V gene TRBV2; the match to TRBD1 covers 8 bases. V trimming: 4 bases; J trimming: 0 bases; junction bases outside the gene matches: 5. The CDR3 extends over 16 amino acids. CDR1 is SNHLY and CDR2 is FYNNEI in the germline V gene. The CDR3 DNA reads as TGTGCCAGCAGTGCTGGACAGGGAAGCTCCTACAATGAGCAGTTCTTC. Protein sequence: CASSAGQGSSYNEQFF. Variable domain in full (rest from reference TRBV2 and TRBJ2-1): EPEVTQTPSHQVTQMGQEVILRCVPISNHLYFYWYRQILGQKVEFLVSFYNNEISEKSEIFDDQFSVERPDGSNFTLKIRSTKLEDSAMYFCASSAGQGSSYNEQFFGPGTRLTVL.

The table lists this clone with a few counts. The chain links TRBV2 to TRBJ2-7; 13 bases fit TRBD2. Germline CDR1 reads SNHLY; CDR2 reads FYNNEI. Germline trimming cut 6 bases from V and 7 bases from J; bases unmatched to any gene: 6. This CDR3 region has 14 residues. The CDR3 bases are TGTGCCAGCAGCAGCCCACTAGCGGGAGGGGAGCAGTACTTC. This sequence encodes CASSSPLAGGEQYF.

The chain has TRBV7-3 and TRBJ2-1; tentatively, D is TRBD2 (5 bases). The CDR3 covers 13 residues. Germline CDR1 and CDR2: SGHTA and FQGTGA. Trimming cost V 2 bases and J 5 bases, with 7 bases left between them. The CDR3, as DNA: TGTGCCAGCAGCTTATCCGGGGACAATGAGCAGTTCTTC. Translation gives CASSLSGDNEQFF.

This chain uses TRBV5-4 with TRBJ2-1; 14 nucleotides align to TRBD2. Per the germline V gene, CDR1 is SGHNT and CDR2 is YYREEE (reference sequence). The V and J ends lost 3 bases and 8 bases, in that order; junction bases with no gene match: 7. The CDR3 loop spans 16 amino acids. The CDR3 coding sequence is TGTGCCAGCAGCTCTGGACTAGCGGGAGGAGGGGATGAGCAGTTCTTC. Its protein product is CASSSGLAGGGDEQFF.

This chain connects TRBV3-1 (or the pseudogene TRBV3-2) to TRBJ2-7, with 8 bases aligning to TRBD1. V lost 4 bases and J lost 5; bases outside the gene matches: 16. The CDR3 covers 17 residues. Germline loops: CDR1 LGHDT, CDR2 YNNKEL (reference sequence). The CDR3 loop reads CASSRSGQDLRVHEQYF. The CDR3 coding sequence is TGTGCCAGCAGCCGGTCGGGACAGGACCTCCGGGTTCACGAGCAGTACTTC.

This rearrangement joins TRBV6-5 to TRBJ1-1; TRBD1 is a possible D gene (5 bases). Germline V gives CDR1 MNHEY, CDR2 SVGAGI. The V gene lost 8 bases and the J gene lost 3 bases, with 13 bases spanning the gap. CDR3 length equals 13 residues. The CDR3 coding sequence is TGTGCCAGCGCGGCAGGGAGGGACACTGAAGCTTTCTTT. Its translation is CASAAGRDTEAFF.

V and J are TRBV19 and TRBJ1-1; 9 nucleotides align to TRBD1. This CDR3 contains 15 residues. The V gene end was trimmed by 5 bases and the J gene end by 4 bases; junction bases not matched to a gene: 8. Germline V gives CDR1 LNHDA, CDR2 SQIVND (reference sequence). The CDR3 DNA is TGTGCCAGTAGTCGTGGGACAGGGAGGACCACTGAAGCTTTCTTT. It is translated as CASSRGTGRTTEAFF.

The rearrangement links TRBV6-5 to TRBJ1-3, with TRBD1 identical over 7 bases. The trim removed 10 bases at V and 2 bases at J, leaving 8 bases unmatched. The CDR3 is 14 amino acids. The germline CDR1 and CDR2 sequences are MNHEY and SVGAGI. The CDR3 protein is CATQGGWTGNTIYF. CDR3 sequence (DNA): TGTGCCACGCAGGGGGGCTGGACTGGAAACACCATATATTTT.

The chain recombines TRBV10-3 with TRBJ1-1; no clear D gene. CDR1 is ENHRY, CDR2 SYGVKD, per germline. This CDR3 region has 16 residues. V was shortened by 6 bases and J by 1 base, with 18 bases between the two germline ends. The CDR3 nucleotides read TGTGCCATCAGCCCAGATGGACTCCGTGAGAACACTGAAGCTTTCTTT. Translated, it gives CAISPDGLRENTEAFF.

The V call is TRBV7-9, the J call TRBJ1-2; 7 bases match TRBD1. With 5 bases clipped from V and 6 bases from J, the junction kept 12 bases outside the gene matches. CDR3 length: 15 residues. Germline CDR1 reads SEHNR; CDR2 reads FQNEAQ (reference sequence). The CDR3 loop is CASSPTGQQSHGYTF. CDR3 coding DNA: TGTGCCAGCAGCCCTACGGGACAGCAGTCTCATGGCTACACCTTC.

This clone was seen more than once but under ten times. This rearrangement joins TRBV20-1 to TRBJ2-7; the D gene is possibly TRBD2 (6 bases). Germline assignment: CDR1 DFQATT and CDR2 SNEGSKA (reference sequence). The length of the CDR3 is 11 residues. V gave up 6 bases and J gave up 4 bases, with 10 bases separating them. The CDR3 bases are TGCAGTGCCGGGGAGGTTTACGAGCAGTACTTC. It yields the protein CSAGEVYEQYF.

The rearrangement joins TRBV5-1 to TRBJ2-1; tentative D call: TRBD2 (5 bases). Trimming took 4 bases from V and 0 from J, leaving 17 bases between them. The CDR3 extends over 17 amino acids. Germline V lookup: CDR1 SGHRS, CDR2 YFSETQ. CDR3 sequence reads: CASSPDWRAISYNEQFF. The CDR3 coding sequence is TGCGCCAGCAGCCCTGACTGGCGGGCGATCTCCTACAATGAGCAGTTCTTC.

CDR3 nucleotide sequence: TGTGCCAGCAGTCTACAGGGGGCGGGCACAGATACGCAGTATTTT. The encoded protein is CASSLQGAGTDTQYF. The V gene is TRBV6-4, the J gene TRBJ2-3; 9 bases map to TRBD1. Germline V lookup: CDR1 MRHNA, CDR2 SNTAGT. This CDR3 comprises 15 residues. Losses at the gene ends were 5 bases for V and 1 base for J; bases not matched to a gene: 4.